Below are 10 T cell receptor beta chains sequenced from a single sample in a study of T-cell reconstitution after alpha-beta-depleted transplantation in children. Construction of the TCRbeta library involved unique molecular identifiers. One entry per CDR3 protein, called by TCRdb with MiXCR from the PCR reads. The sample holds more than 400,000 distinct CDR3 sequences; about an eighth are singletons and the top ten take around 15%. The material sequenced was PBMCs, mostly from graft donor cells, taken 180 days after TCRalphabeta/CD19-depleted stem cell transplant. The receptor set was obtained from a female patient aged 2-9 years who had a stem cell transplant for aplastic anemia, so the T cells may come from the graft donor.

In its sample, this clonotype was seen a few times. CDR3 sequence reads: CASSTRTGGLEPQHF. DNA for the CDR3: TGTGCCAGCAGCACCCGGACAGGGGGTTTGGAGCCCCAGCATTTT. The rearrangement joins TRBV16 to TRBJ1-5; 10 bases map to TRBD1. Germline V lookup: CDR1 KGHSY, CDR2 FQNENV. Unmatched junction bases numbered 9, after V lost 5 bases and J lost 8 bases. The CDR3 loop spans 15 amino acids.

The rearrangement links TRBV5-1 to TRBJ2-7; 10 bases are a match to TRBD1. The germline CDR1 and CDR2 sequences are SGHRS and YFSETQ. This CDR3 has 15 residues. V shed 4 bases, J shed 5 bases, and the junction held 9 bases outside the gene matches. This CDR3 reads CASSPPGTGVHEQYF. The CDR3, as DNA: TGCGCCAGCAGCCCGCCCGGGACAGGGGTTCACGAGCAGTACTTC.

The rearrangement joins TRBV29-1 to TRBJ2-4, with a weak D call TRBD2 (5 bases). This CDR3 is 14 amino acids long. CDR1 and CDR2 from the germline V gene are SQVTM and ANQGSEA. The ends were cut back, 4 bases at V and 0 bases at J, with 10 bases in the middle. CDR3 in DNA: TGCAGCGTTGCTGGCGGACTAGCCAAAAACATTCAGTACTTC. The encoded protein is CSVAGGLAKNIQYF.

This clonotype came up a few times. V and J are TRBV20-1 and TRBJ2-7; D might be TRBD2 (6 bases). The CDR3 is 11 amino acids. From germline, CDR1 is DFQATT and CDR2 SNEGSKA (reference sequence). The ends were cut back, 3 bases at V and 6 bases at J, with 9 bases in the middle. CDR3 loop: CSASGRGEQYF. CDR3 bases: TGCAGTGCTAGCGGGCGGGGCGAGCAGTACTTC.

The CDR3 here is CASGGRKGEQYF. CDR3 nucleotides: TGTGCCAGCGGCGGGAGAAAGGGGGAGCAGTACTTC. The chain combines TRBV12-3 or TRBV12-4 with TRBJ2-7, with 7 bases matching TRBD2. V lost 8 bases and J lost 7; bases outside the gene matches: 8. The CDR3 has 12 amino acids.

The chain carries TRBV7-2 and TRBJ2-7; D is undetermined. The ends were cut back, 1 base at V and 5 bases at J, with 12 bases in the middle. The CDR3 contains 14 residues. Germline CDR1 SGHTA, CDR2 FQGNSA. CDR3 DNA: TGTGCCAGCAGCTTAGAGGGCCCCATCAACGAGCAGTACTTC. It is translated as CASSLEGPINEQYF.

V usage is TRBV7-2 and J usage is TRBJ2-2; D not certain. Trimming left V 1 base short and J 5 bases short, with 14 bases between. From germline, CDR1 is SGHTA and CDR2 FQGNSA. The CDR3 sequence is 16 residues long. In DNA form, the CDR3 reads TGTGCCAGCAGCTTAGGGTTCCTAGGTATTACCGGGGAGCTGTTTTTT. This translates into CASSLGFLGITGELFF.

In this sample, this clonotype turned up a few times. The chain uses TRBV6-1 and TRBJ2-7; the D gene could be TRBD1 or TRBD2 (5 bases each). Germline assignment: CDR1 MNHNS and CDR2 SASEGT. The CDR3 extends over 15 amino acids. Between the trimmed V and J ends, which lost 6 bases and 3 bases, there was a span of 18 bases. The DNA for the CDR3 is TGTGCCAGCAGCCAAAGGGGCAGGGACGGCTACGAGCAGTACTTC. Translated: CASSQRGRDGYEQYF.

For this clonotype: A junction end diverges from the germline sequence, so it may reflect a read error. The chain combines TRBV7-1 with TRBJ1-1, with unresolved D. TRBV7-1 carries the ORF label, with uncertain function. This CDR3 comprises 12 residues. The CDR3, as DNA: TGTGCCAGCGGCTCAGGGAACACTGAAGCTTTCTTT. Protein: CASGSGNTEAFF.

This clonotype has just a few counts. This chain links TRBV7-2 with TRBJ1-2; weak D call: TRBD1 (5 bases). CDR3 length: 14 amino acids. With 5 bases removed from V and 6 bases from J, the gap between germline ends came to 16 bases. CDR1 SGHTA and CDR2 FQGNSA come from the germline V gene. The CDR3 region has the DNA TGTGCCAGCAGCCCCACGATGACAGTACATGGCTACACCTTC. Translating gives CASSPTMTVHGYTF.